This TCR beta chain was identified during a study of control samples from healthy donors and cancer patients. The protocol was immunoSEQ multiplex PCR, while the TCRdb copy is restricted to in-frame clones and leaves out a portion. The profile covers around 89,000 clones, with around 80% appearing a single time and around 9.5% taken by the ten largest. This CDR3 contains 16 residues. Trimming removed 1 base from V and 0 bases from J, with 12 bases in between. The germline V gene encodes CDR1 LGHNA and CDR2 YNFKEQ. Sequencing used blood. This sequence originates from a woman aged 55-70 years in good health. This chain uses TRBV4-2 with TRBJ2-5, with D perhaps matching TRBD1 (6 bases). The CDR3 protein is CASSQGDRGYQETQYF. CDR3 coding DNA: TGTGCCAGCAGCCAAGGTGATAGGGGGTACCAAGAGACCCAGTACTTC.